The 6 T cell receptor beta chains below come from one sample, sequenced in a study of OX40 agonist ivuxolimab in advanced cancers. This table comes from immunoSEQ multiplex PCR, and its TCRdb copy is limited to in-frame clones, with some not included. The sample holds 55,000 to 75,000 clones, over 80% seen once. Specimen: CD4+ or CD8+ T cells sorted from blood, collected in a trial of the OX40 agonist ivuxolimab. These receptors all come from an adult with an advanced solid tumor such as melanoma, head and neck, liver or kidney cancer.

The J gene is TRBJ2-7, the V gene TRBV5-4; D remains ambiguous. Germline V CDR1 and CDR2: SGHNT, YYREEE (reference sequence). The CDR3 extends over 14 amino acids. V was trimmed by 4 bases and J by 1 base, leaving 12 bases between them. The CDR3 region is CASSPDAASYEQYF. CDR3 bases: TGTGCCAGCAGCCCGGACGCCGCATCCTACGAGCAGTACTTC.

The rearrangement uses TRBV5-4 and TRBJ2-7; maybe TRBD2 (5 bases). The germline gives CDR1 SGHNT, CDR2 YYREEE (reference sequence). V dropped 3 bases and J dropped 0 bases, with 7 bases sitting between them. The CDR3 totals 13 residues. CDR3 region: CASSSGVSYEQYF. In nucleotides, the CDR3 is TGTGCCAGCAGCTCCGGGGTCTCCTACGAGCAGTACTTC.

J is TRBJ2-5 and V is TRBV7-2; the D gene is possibly TRBD2 (6 bases). V lost 5 bases and J lost 5, with 27 bases in between. Germline CDR1 is SGHTA and CDR2 is FQGNSA. This CDR3 has 18 amino acids. CDR3 sequence reads: CASSPGGDGSGIWETQYF. CDR3 DNA sequence: TGTGCCAGCAGCCCGGGCGGGGATGGGAGCGGTATATGGGAGACCCAGTACTTC. Supplemented by reference TRBV7-2 and TRBJ2-5, the full variable domain reads GAGVSQSPSNKVTEKGKDVELRCDPISGHTALYWYRQSLGQGLEFLIYFQGNSAPDKSGLPSDRFSAERTGGSVSTLTIQRTQQEDSAVYLCASSPGGDGSGIWETQYFGPGTRLLVL.

This chain uses TRBV28 with TRBJ1-1, with 11 positions matching TRBD1. In germline, CDR1 is MDHEN, CDR2 SYDVKM. Trimming took 7 bases from V and 6 from J; bases not matched to a gene: 7. The CDR3 totals 14 residues. The CDR3 is CASTSGTGGPEAFF. The CDR3 DNA is TGTGCCAGCACGTCCGGGACAGGGGGTCCTGAAGCTTTCTTT.

V and J are TRBV5-4 and TRBJ2-3; TRBD2 matches at 14 bases. V shed 4 bases, J shed 5 bases, and the junction held 6 bases outside the gene matches. Germline lookup yields CDR1 SGHNT and CDR2 YYREEE (reference sequence). The CDR3 is 16 amino acids. CDR3: CASSIGLAGGIDTQYF. The CDR3 nucleotides read TGTGCCAGCAGCATCGGACTAGCGGGAGGAATAGATACGCAGTATTTT. Filled out from reference TRBV5-4 and TRBJ2-3, the complete variable domain reads ETGVTQSPTHLIKTRGQQVTLRCSSQSGHNTVSWYQQALGQGPQFIFQYYREEENGRGNFPPRFSGLQFPNYSSELNVNALELDDSALYLCASSIGLAGGIDTQYFGPGTRLTVL.

A few counts support this clone. V usage is TRBV7-6 and J usage is TRBJ2-5; D is tentatively TRBD1 or TRBD2 (5 bases each). CDR3 size: 15 residues. CDR1 SGHVS and CDR2 FNYEAQ come from the germline V gene. V gave up 1 base and J gave up 5 bases, with 14 bases separating them. Here the CDR3 reads CASSLGGYLGETQYF. The CDR3 DNA is TGTGCCAGCAGCTTAGGGGGGTACCTCGGGGAGACCCAGTACTTC.